Shown below are 11 T cell receptor beta chains from a single sample sequenced in a study of CD8+ T cells in alopecia areata. In each case, RNA was isolated and then reverse transcribed into cDNA as the sequencing template. Libraries were prepared by immunoSEQ multiplex PCR; TCRdb keeps only in-frame clonotypes and omits some of them. Seen here are about 200,000 clones, roughly 60% observed once, and the top ten hold 5.5%. Treatment denoted: oral pan-JAK inhibitor, 5-10 mg twice daily. Material: CD4+ T cells sorted from blood, obtained at week 24, from a patient treated with tofacitinib. The receptor set was obtained from a human donor with alopecia areata.

A single count supports this clone. This CDR3 is also generated by other DNA sequences in the sample. The CDR3, as DNA: TGCAGCGTCGTCGGGAGTAACTATGGCTACACCTTC. Translated: CSVVGSNYGYTF. V gene TRBV29-1 combines with J gene TRBJ1-2; D remains ambiguous. Trimming removed 6 bases from V and 1 base from J, with 9 bases in between. Germline CDR1 and CDR2: SQVTM and ANQGSEA. The length of the CDR3 is 12 residues.

A few counts support this clone. V is TRBV28 and J is TRBJ1-1; D uncertain. V lost 6 bases, J lost 2 bases, and 19 bases lay in between. The CDR3 runs to 16 residues. The germline V gene encodes CDR1 MDHEN and CDR2 SYDVKM. CDR3: CASSPSPGTINTEAFF. In DNA form, the CDR3 reads TGTGCCAGCAGCCCCTCTCCGGGAACAATTAACACTGAAGCTTTCTTT.

The chain employs TRBV5-6 and TRBJ1-5; D is unresolved. V dropped 5 bases and J dropped 2 bases, with 14 bases sitting between them. Per the germline V gene, CDR1 is SGHDT and CDR2 is YYEEEE. CDR3 length: 15 residues. In DNA, the CDR3 is TGTGCCAGCAGTTATACCGGGAATGGCAATCAGCCCCAGCATTTT. Its translation: CASSYTGNGNQPQHF.

The V and J genes are TRBV27 and TRBJ1-1; a possible D gene is TRBD1 (5 bases). The germline V gene encodes CDR1 MNHEY and CDR2 SMNVEV (reference sequence). This CDR3 region has 14 residues. The germline V and J ends were trimmed by 3 bases and 10 bases, with 18 bases remaining between them. The CDR3: CASSLDQGGMGAFF. The CDR3 DNA sequence: TGTGCCAGCAGTTTGGACCAGGGTGGTATGGGAGCTTTCTTT.

V and J are TRBV30 and TRBJ1-2; D ambiguous. The CDR3 is made up of 13 amino acids. The germline V gene has CDR1 GTSNPN and CDR2 SVGIG (reference sequence). V lost 3 bases, J lost 1 base, and 9 bases lay in between. This chain's CDR3 is CAWSPGRNYGYTF. CDR3 DNA sequence: TGTGCCTGGAGCCCAGGCCGTAACTATGGCTACACCTTC.

This clone occurred a few times. CDR3 nucleotide sequence: TGTGCCAGCAGCTTAGTGTCCACCGCCGCCTATGGCTACACCTTC. Encoded protein: CASSLVSTAAYGYTF. The rearrangement links TRBV7-2 to TRBJ1-2; D uncertain. This CDR3 spans 15 amino acids. The V end lost 1 base, the J end lost 4 bases, and 13 bases lay between the germline ends. Germline V lookup: CDR1 SGHTA, CDR2 FQGNSA.

The chain couples TRBV29-1 to TRBJ2-7, with D perhaps TRBD1 (6 bases). The V end was cut by 1 base, the J end by 3 bases, with 16 bases between. The CDR3 loop spans 15 amino acids. Germline V gene data show CDR1 as SQVTM and CDR2 as ANQGSEA. This CDR3 is CSVEAVGAVDYEQYF. The CDR3 nucleotides read TGCAGCGTTGAAGCGGTGGGGGCGGTCGACTACGAGCAGTACTTC.

This clone appeared a few times. The CDR3 region has the DNA TGCAGCGCATCCCAACGGACAGGGATCACCTTC. Its translation is CSASQRTGITF. The chain employs TRBV29-1 and TRBJ1-2; 8 positions match TRBD1. The junction had 11 bases not matched to a gene; V was cut back by 7 bases and J by 13 bases. There are 11 residues in the CDR3. Germline V lookup: CDR1 SQVTM, CDR2 ANQGSEA.

As for this clone: This sample also contains other DNA sequences that code for the same CDR3. The chain links TRBV7-2 to TRBJ2-3; no firm D call. The CDR3 covers 14 residues. In germline, CDR1 is SGHTA, CDR2 FQGNSA. Trimming pared 5 bases from V and 0 bases from J, leaving 9 bases between. CDR3 region: CASSLGLSTDTQYF. The CDR3 coding sequence is TGTGCCAGCAGCCTGGGCCTCAGCACAGATACGCAGTATTTT.

The CDR3 protein is CASSPGDVRETQYF. The CDR3 bases are TGTGCCAGCTCACCAGGGGACGTAAGAGAGACCCAGTACTTC. The chain recombines TRBV18 with TRBJ2-5, with D perhaps being TRBD1 or TRBD2 (5 bases each). This CDR3 spans 14 amino acids. The germline V gene has CDR1 KGHSH and CDR2 LQKENI. V lost 2 bases to trimming and J lost 4 bases, with 11 bases between them.

The chain employs TRBV28 and TRBJ2-5; 10 bases line up with TRBD2. The trim removed 2 bases at V and 2 bases at J, leaving 2 bases unmatched. The CDR3 has 15 residues. Germline V gene sequence: CDR1 MDHEN, CDR2 SYDVKM. The CDR3 sequence is CASSLVTSGQETQYF. For the CDR3, the DNA is TGTGCCAGCAGTTTAGTGACTAGCGGGCAAGAGACCCAGTACTTC.